This T cell receptor beta chain was found in a study of CD8+ T cells in alopecia areata. General observations from the study: Resident alphabeta T-cell populations of normal skin are likewise subject to sequencing in scalp samples. In scalp and blood, many expanded lesional clones persisted during tofacitinib. Scalp clonality and expanded CD8+ clones among the top 100 were significantly decreased by tofacitinib.

Treatment reported: oral pan-JAK inhibitor, 5-10 mg twice daily. RNA was extracted and reverse transcribed into cDNA as the sequencing template. Only in-frame clones appear in the TCRdb table, and some are missing; sequencing was by immunoSEQ multiplex PCR. The sample comprises some 220,000 clones, roughly 56% of which are singletons, and roughly 1.5% rests with the top ten. As for this clone: Its antigen remains unknown.

The starting material was CD4+ T cells sorted from blood, obtained at week 4, from a patient treated with tofacitinib. This clonotype originated in a human donor with alopecia areata.

CDR3 in amino acids: CASSFKGNSNQPQHF. In DNA form, the CDR3 reads TGTGCCAGCAGCTTTAAAGGAAATAGCAATCAGCCCCAGCATTTT. The V call is TRBV7-2, the J call TRBJ1-5; D gene unclear. Trimming cost V 3 bases and J 0 bases, with 9 bases left between them. The germline V gene encodes CDR1 SGHTA and CDR2 FQGNSA. The CDR3 is 15 amino acids.